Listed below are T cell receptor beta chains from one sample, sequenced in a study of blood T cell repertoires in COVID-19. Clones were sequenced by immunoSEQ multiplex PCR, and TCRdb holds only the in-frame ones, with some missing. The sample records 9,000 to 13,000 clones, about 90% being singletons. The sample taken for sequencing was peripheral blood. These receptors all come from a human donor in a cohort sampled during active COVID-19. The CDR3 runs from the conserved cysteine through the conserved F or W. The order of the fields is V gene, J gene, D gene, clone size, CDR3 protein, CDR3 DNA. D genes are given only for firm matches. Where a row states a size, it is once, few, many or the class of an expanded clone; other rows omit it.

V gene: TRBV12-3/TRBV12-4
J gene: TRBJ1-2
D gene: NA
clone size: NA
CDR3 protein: CASSFRWDGYTF
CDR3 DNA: TGTGCCAGCAGTTTCAGGTGGGATGGCTACACCTTC

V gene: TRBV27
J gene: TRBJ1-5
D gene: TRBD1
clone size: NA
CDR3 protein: CASSLSPGQGMGGQPQHF
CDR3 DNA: TGTGCCAGCAGTTTATCGCCGGGACAGGGAATGGGTGGACAGCCCCAGCATTTT

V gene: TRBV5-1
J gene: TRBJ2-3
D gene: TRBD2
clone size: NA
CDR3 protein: CASSFGLAGSTDTQYF
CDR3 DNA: TGCGCCAGCAGCTTCGGACTAGCGGGGAGCACAGATACGCAGTATTTT

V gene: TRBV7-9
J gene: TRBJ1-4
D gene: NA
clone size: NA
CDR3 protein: CASSLPGFHVFF
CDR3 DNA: TGTGCCAGCAGCTTACCCGGGTTCCATGTGTTTTTT

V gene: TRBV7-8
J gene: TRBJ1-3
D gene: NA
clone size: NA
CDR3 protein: CASSQQGISGNTIYF
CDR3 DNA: TGTGCCAGCAGCCAACAGGGAATTTCTGGAAACACCATATATTTT

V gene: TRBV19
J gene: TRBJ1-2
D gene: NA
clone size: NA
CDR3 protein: CASTSDSYYGYTF
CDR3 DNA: TGTGCCAGTACCTCGGACAGCTACTATGGCTACACCTTC

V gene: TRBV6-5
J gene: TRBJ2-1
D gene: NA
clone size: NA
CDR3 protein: CASSYGWGDNEQFF
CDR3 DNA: TGTGCCAGCAGTTACGGGTGGGGGGACAATGAGCAGTTCTTC

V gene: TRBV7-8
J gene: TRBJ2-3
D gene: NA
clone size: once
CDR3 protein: CASSSRGADTQYF
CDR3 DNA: TGTGCCAGCAGCTCCAGGGGCGCAGATACGCAGTATTTT

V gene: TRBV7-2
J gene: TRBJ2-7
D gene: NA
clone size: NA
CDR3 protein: CASTAGSSYEQYF
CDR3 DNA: TGTGCCAGCACTGCGGGTTCCTCCTACGAGCAGTACTTC

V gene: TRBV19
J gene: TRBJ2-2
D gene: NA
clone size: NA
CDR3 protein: CASGTGRGANTGELFF
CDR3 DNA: TGTGCCAGCGGAACAGGGCGCGGAGCGAACACCGGGGAGCTGTTTTTT

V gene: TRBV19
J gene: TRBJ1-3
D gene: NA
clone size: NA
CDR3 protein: CATGQLSGNTIYF
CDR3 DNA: TGTGCCACCGGACAACTCTCTGGAAACACCATATATTTT

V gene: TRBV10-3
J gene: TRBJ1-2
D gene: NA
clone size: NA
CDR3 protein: CAISESLGTQHGYTF
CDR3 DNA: TGTGCCATCAGTGAGTCTCTCGGGACTCAACATGGCTACACCTTC

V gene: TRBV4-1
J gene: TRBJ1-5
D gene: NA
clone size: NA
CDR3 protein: CASSQDTGSWGNQPQHF
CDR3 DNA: TGCGCCAGCAGCCAAGATACAGGGAGCTGGGGCAATCAGCCCCAGCATTTT

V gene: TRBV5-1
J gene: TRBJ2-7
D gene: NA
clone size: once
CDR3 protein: CASSLASGSTYEQYF
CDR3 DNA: TGCGCCAGCAGCTTGGCCTCGGGATCGACCTACGAGCAGTACTTC

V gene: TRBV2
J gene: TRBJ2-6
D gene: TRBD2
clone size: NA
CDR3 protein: CASSWGGSGANVLTF
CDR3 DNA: TGTGCCAGCAGTTGGGGGGGCTCTGGGGCCAACGTCCTGACTTTC

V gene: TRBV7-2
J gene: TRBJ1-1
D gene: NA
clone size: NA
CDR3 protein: CASSPPGFMNTEAFF
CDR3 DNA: TGTGCCAGCAGCCCGCCAGGGTTTATGAACACTGAAGCTTTCTTT